Listed below are T cell receptor beta chains from one sample, sequenced in a study of blood T cell repertoires in COVID-19. Only in-frame clones appear in the TCRdb table, and some are missing; sequencing was by immunoSEQ multiplex PCR. The sample yields 100,000 to 150,000 clones, approximately 85% seen once. Sequenced: peripheral blood. The receptors here all came from a man aged 25 to 45 with COVID-19, enrolled during active disease. CDR3s include the opening cysteine and the closing phenylalanine or tryptophan. The D gene is left open where the match is weak. Clone sizes are given selectively: once, few, many, or a class where the clone is expanded.

D: .; V: TRBV7-8; size: .; J: TRBJ1-2; CDR3: CASSLVGDGYTF; DNA: TGTGCCAGCAGCTTAGTGGGAGATGGCTACACCTTC
D: .; V: TRBV6-4; size: .; J: TRBJ1-5; CDR3: CASSLTENQPQHF; DNA: TGTGCCAGCAGCTTGACAGAGAATCAGCCCCAGCATTTT
D: .; V: TRBV5-6; size: .; J: TRBJ2-7; CDR3: CASSLGGGGLLGYEQYF; DNA: TGTGCCAGCAGCTTGGGAGGGGGGGGCCTCCTAGGCTACGAGCAGTACTTC
D: .; V: TRBV6-5; size: .; J: TRBJ1-4; CDR3: CASSLLSGWEKLFF; DNA: TGTGCCAGCAGCTTACTATCCGGGTGGGAAAAACTGTTTTTT
D: .; V: TRBV10-3; size: .; J: TRBJ1-2; CDR3: CAISDNYGYTF; DNA: TGTGCCATTTCAGATAACTATGGCTACACCTTC
D: .; V: TRBV19; size: .; J: TRBJ1-5; CDR3: CASRQAPQPQHF; DNA: TGTGCCAGTAGACAGGCCCCTCAGCCCCAGCATTTT
D: TRBD2; V: TRBV4-1; size: few; J: TRBJ2-5; CDR3: CASSLRLAGVQETQYF; DNA: TGCGCCAGCAGCCTTAGACTAGCGGGGGTCCAAGAGACCCAGTACTTC
D: TRBD2; V: TRBV4-2; size: .; J: TRBJ2-1; CDR3: CASSQETSSGVNEQFF; DNA: TGTGCCAGCAGCCAAGAGACGTCTAGCGGGGTCAATGAGCAGTTCTTC
D: TRBD1; V: TRBV4-1; size: .; J: TRBJ1-2; CDR3: CASSQDAGTGGSHGYTF; DNA: TGCGCCAGCAGCCAGGACGCCGGGACAGGGGGCTCGCATGGCTACACCTTC
D: .; V: TRBV2; size: .; J: TRBJ2-7; CDR3: CASSAYGNEQYF; DNA: TGTGCCAGCAGTGCTTACGGGAACGAGCAGTACTTC
D: TRBD2; V: TRBV5-1; size: few; J: TRBJ2-7; CDR3: CASSQPGLAGGWSYEQYF; DNA: TGCGCCAGCAGCCAACCGGGACTAGCGGGAGGATGGTCCTACGAGCAGTACTTC
D: .; V: TRBV6-5; size: .; J: TRBJ2-3; CDR3: CASTILGYGDTQYF; DNA: TGTGCCAGCACTATACTAGGGTATGGTGATACGCAGTATTTT
D: .; V: TRBV11-3; size: .; J: TRBJ1-6; CDR3: CASSLGASNSPLHF; DNA: TGTGCCAGCAGCTTAGGGGCCTCAAATTCACCCCTCCACTTT
D: .; V: TRBV6-6; size: .; J: TRBJ1-5; CDR3: CASSYAGRYQPQHF; DNA: TGTGCCAGCAGTTACGCAGGGAGGTACCAGCCCCAGCATTTT
D: TRBD2; V: TRBV12-5; size: .; J: TRBJ2-7; CDR3: CASGSFSGRGHEQYF; DNA: TGTGCTAGTGGTTCTTTTAGCGGGAGGGGCCACGAGCAGTACTTC
D: TRBD1; V: TRBV5-4; size: once; J: TRBJ2-3; CDR3: CASSFKLQGSLGDTQYF; DNA: TGTGCCAGCAGCTTTAAACTACAGGGGAGTTTGGGAGATACGCAGTATTTT
D: TRBD1; V: TRBV5-1; size: .; J: TRBJ1-1; CDR3: CASSSGQGRGAFF; DNA: TGCGCCAGCAGCTCGGGACAGGGGAGGGGAGCTTTCTTT
D: .; V: TRBV6-5; size: .; J: TRBJ2-1; CDR3: CASSYTASSYNEQFF; DNA: TGTGCCAGCAGTTACACTGCGAGCTCCTACAATGAGCAGTTCTTC
D: TRBD2; V: TRBV24-1; size: .; J: TRBJ2-2; CDR3: CATGGDSARNPSGRETGELFF; DNA: TGTGCCACCGGAGGGGACAGTGCCCGTAATCCTAGCGGGAGAGAAACCGGGGAGCTGTTTTTT
D: TRBD1; V: TRBV6-5; size: .; J: TRBJ2-7; CDR3: CASSAGTGQNEQYF; DNA: TGTGCCAGCAGCGCCGGGACAGGGCAGAACGAGCAGTACTTC
D: TRBD2; V: TRBV6-5; size: .; J: TRBJ2-7; CDR3: CASSPGLGVEQYF; DNA: TGTGCCAGCAGCCCGGGACTAGGTGTCGAGCAGTACTTC
D: .; V: TRBV28; size: .; J: TRBJ1-5; CDR3: CASSWRDGGDQPQHF; DNA: TGTGCCAGCAGTTGGAGGGACGGAGGGGATCAGCCCCAGCATTTT
D: TRBD2; V: TRBV2; size: .; J: TRBJ2-7; CDR3: CASSRDYLHEQYF; DNA: TGTGCCAGCAGTAGGGACTACCTCCACGAGCAGTACTTC
D: .; V: TRBV28; size: .; J: TRBJ2-1; CDR3: CASSSSRGYEQFF; DNA: TGTGCCAGCAGTTCCTCCAGGGGCTATGAGCAGTTCTTC
D: TRBD1; V: TRBV19; size: .; J: TRBJ2-4; CDR3: CASSDGQGAKNIQYF; DNA: TGTGCCAGTAGTGACGGACAGGGGGCCAAAAACATTCAGTACTTC
D: .; V: TRBV3-1/TRBV3-2; size: .; J: TRBJ2-2; CDR3: CASSQGVDSTGELFF; DNA: TGTGCCAGCAGCCAAGGGGTCGACAGCACCGGGGAGCTGTTTTTT
D: .; V: TRBV11-2; size: .; J: TRBJ2-3; CDR3: CASSDSGQPQYF; DNA: TGTGCCAGCAGTGACAGTGGACAACCGCAGTATTTT
D: .; V: TRBV27; size: .; J: TRBJ1-5; CDR3: CASSKLGNPNQPQHF; DNA: TGTGCCAGCAGTAAACTCGGGAACCCGAATCAGCCCCAGCATTTT
D: .; V: TRBV6-4; size: few; J: TRBJ2-2; CDR3: CASRGVGGNTGELFF; DNA: TGTGCCAGCAGAGGAGTCGGGGGGAACACCGGGGAGCTGTTTTTT
D: TRBD1; V: TRBV28; size: few; J: TRBJ2-7; CDR3: CASSLPPGQGGYEQYF; DNA: TGTGCCAGCAGTTTGCCTCCTGGACAGGGGGGCTACGAGCAGTACTTC
D: TRBD1; V: TRBV29-1; size: once; J: TRBJ1-2; CDR3: CSVVKDRPYGYTF; DNA: TGCAGCGTTGTAAAGGACAGGCCATATGGCTACACCTTC
D: TRBD1; V: TRBV7-9; size: .; J: TRBJ1-3; CDR3: CASSPYPPTGAPGNTIYF; DNA: TGTGCCAGCAGCCCGTACCCCCCCACAGGGGCGCCTGGAAACACCATATATTTT
D: TRBD2; V: TRBV11-1; size: .; J: TRBJ2-5; CDR3: CASSRGLGGETQYF; DNA: TGTGCCAGCAGCAGGGGACTAGGAGGAGAGACCCAGTACTTC
D: .; V: TRBV6-2/TRBV6-3; size: few; J: TRBJ2-1; CDR3: CASSHYQGNEQFF; DNA: TGTGCCAGCAGTCACTACCAGGGCAATGAGCAGTTCTTC
D: .; V: TRBV5-6; size: once; J: TRBJ2-3; CDR3: CASSPDRASSTDTQYF; DNA: TGTGCCAGCAGCCCCGACAGAGCCTCTAGCACAGATACGCAGTATTTT
D: .; V: TRBV5-6; size: .; J: TRBJ2-7; CDR3: CASSLWRDEQYF; DNA: TGTGCCAGCAGCTTGTGGCGGGACGAGCAGTACTTC
D: TRBD1; V: TRBV28; size: .; J: TRBJ2-6; CDR3: CASGTGRYSGANVLTF; DNA: TGTGCCAGCGGGACAGGTCGATACTCTGGGGCCAACGTCCTGACTTTC
D: TRBD1; V: TRBV18; size: .; J: TRBJ2-7; CDR3: CASSPVGTGAYEQYF; DNA: TGTGCCAGCTCACCAGTGGGGACAGGGGCCTACGAGCAGTACTTC
D: .; V: TRBV15; size: .; J: TRBJ2-3; CDR3: CATSRDGPDTQYF; DNA: TGTGCCACCAGCAGAGATGGGCCGGATACGCAGTATTTT
D: .; V: TRBV5-4; size: .; J: TRBJ1-1; CDR3: CASNDRLTFTEAFF; DNA: TGTGCCAGCAACGACAGATTGACTTTCACTGAAGCTTTCTTT
D: .; V: TRBV5-5; size: .; J: TRBJ1-3; CDR3: CASSFDRRNTIYF; DNA: TGTGCCAGCAGCTTCGACAGAAGAAACACCATATATTTT